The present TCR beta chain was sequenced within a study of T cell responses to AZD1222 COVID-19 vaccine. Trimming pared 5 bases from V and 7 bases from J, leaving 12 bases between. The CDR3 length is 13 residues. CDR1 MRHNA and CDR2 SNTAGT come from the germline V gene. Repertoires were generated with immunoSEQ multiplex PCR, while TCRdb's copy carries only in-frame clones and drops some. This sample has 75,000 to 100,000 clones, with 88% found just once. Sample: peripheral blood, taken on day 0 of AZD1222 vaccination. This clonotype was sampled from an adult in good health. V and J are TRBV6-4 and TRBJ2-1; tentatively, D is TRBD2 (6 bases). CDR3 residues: CASSSQGGNEQFF. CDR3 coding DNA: TGTGCCAGCAGTTCTCAGGGAGGAAATGAGCAGTTCTTC.